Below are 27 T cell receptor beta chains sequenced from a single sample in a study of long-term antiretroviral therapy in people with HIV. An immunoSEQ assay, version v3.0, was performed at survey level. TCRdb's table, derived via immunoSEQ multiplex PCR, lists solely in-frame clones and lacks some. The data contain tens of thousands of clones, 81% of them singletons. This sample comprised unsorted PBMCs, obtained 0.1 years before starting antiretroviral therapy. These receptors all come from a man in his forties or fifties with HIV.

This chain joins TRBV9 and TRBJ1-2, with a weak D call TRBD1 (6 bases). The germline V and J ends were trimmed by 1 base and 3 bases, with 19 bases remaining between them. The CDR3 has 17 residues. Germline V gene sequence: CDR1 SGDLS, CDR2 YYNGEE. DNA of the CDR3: TGTGCCAGCAGCGTACTTGGACAGCTGCCAGGGGACTATGGCTACACCTTC. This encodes CASSVLGQLPGDYGYTF.

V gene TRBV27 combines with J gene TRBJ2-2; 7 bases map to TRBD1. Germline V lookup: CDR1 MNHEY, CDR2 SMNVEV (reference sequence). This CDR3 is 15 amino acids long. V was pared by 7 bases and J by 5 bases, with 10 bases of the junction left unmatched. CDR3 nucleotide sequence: TGTGCCAGCACTTTTACAGGGGCCCCGACCGGGGAGCTGTTTTTT. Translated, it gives CASTFTGAPTGELFF.

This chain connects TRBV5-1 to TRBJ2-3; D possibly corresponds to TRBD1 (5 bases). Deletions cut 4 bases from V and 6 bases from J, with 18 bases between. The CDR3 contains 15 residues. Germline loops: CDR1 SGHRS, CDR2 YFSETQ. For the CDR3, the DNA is TGCGCCAGCAGCCCCGAAGGCATCTCAGGGGATACGCAGTATTTT. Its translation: CASSPEGISGDTQYF.

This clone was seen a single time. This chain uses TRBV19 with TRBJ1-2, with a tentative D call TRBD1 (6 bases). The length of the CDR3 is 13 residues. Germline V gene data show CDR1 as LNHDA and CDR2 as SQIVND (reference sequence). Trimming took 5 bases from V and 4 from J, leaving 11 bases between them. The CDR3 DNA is TGTGCCAGTAGTGAACAGGGCGGCTATGGCTACACCTTC. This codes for CASSEQGGYGYTF.

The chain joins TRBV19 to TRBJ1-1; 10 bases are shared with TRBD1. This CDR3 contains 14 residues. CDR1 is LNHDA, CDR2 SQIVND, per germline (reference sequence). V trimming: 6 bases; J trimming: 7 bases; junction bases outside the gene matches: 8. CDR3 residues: CASRPGTGAGEAFF. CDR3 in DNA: TGTGCCAGTAGGCCCGGGACAGGGGCCGGTGAAGCTTTCTTT.

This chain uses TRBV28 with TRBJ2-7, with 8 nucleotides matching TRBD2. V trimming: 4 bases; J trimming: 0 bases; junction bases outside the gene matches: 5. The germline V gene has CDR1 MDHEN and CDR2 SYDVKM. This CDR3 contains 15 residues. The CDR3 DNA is TGTGCCAGCAGTTCCGCGGGGGGCGGCTCCTACGAGCAGTACTTC. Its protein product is CASSSAGGGSYEQYF.

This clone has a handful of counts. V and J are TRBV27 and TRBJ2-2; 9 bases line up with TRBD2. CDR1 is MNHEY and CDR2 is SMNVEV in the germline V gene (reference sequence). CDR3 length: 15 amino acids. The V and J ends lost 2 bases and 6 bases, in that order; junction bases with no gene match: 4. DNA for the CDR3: TGTGCCAGCAGTTTAGGAGCGGGAGGACCCGGGGAGCTGTTTTTT. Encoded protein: CASSLGAGGPGELFF.

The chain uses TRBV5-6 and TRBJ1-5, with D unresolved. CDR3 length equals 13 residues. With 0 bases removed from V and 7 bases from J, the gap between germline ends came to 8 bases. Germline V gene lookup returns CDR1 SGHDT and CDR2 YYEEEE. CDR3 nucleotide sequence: TGTGCCAGCAGCTTGGTAGGGTACCAGCCCCAGCATTTT. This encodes CASSLVGYQPQHF.

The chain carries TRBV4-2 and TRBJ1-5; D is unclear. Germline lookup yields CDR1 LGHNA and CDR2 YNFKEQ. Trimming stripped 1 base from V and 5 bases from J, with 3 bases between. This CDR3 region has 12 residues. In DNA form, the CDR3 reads TGTGCCAGCAGCCAAGGGGATCAGCCCCAGCATTTT. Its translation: CASSQGDQPQHF.

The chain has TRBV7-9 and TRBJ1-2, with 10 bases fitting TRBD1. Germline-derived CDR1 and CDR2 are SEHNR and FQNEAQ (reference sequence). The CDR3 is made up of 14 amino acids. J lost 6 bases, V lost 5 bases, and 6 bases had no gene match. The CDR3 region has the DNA TGTGCCAGCAGCCCCGGACAGGGGGAAGATGGCTACACCTTC. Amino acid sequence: CASSPGQGEDGYTF.

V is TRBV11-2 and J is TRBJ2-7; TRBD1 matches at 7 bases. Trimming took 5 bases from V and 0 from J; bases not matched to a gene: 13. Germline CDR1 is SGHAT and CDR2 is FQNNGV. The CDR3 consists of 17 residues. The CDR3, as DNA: TGTGCCAGCAGCCCCGGGTTGGGACAGTTTTTCTCCTACGAGCAGTACTTC. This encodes CASSPGLGQFFSYEQYF.

The CDR3: CASSSRTLTETQYF. For the CDR3, the DNA is TGTGCCAGCAGCTCACGGACCCTGACAGAGACCCAGTACTTC. The chain has TRBV7-9 and TRBJ2-5; D remains unclear. V was cut by 4 bases and J by 4 bases, with 13 bases left in between. Germline loops: CDR1 SEHNR, CDR2 FQNEAQ (reference sequence). The CDR3 has 14 residues. Complete variable domain (other parts from reference TRBV7-9 and TRBJ2-5): DTGVSQNPRHKITKRGQNVTFRCDPISEHNRLYWYRQTLGQGPEFLTYFQNEAQLEKSRLLSDRFSAERPKGSFSTLEIQRTEQGDSAMYLCASSSRTLTETQYFGPGTRLLVL.

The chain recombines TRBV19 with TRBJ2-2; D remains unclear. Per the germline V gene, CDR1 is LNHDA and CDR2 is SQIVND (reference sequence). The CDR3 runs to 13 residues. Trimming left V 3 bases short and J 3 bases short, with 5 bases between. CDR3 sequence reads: CASSISDTGELFF. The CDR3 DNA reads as TGTGCCAGTAGTATTTCAGACACCGGGGAGCTGTTTTTT.

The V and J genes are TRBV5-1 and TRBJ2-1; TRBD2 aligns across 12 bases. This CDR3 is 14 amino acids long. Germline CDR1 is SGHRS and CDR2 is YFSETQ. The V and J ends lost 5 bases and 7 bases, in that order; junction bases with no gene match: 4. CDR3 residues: CASSRTSGANEQFF. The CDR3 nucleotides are TGCGCCAGCAGTCGGACTAGCGGGGCAAATGAGCAGTTCTTC.

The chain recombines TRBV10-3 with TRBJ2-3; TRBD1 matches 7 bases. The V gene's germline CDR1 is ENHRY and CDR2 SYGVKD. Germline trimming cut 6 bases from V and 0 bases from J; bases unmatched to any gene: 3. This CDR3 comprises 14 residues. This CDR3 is CAIRPGQSTDTQYF. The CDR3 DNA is TGTGCCATCAGACCGGGACAGAGCACAGATACGCAGTATTTT.

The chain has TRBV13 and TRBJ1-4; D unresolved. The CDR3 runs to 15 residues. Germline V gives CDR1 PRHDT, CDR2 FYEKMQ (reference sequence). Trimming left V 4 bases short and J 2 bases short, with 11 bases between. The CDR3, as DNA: TGTGCCAGCAGCTCCGGACGATGGACTAATGAAAAACTGTTTTTT. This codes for CASSSGRWTNEKLFF. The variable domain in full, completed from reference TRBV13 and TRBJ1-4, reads AAGVIQSPRHLIKEKRETATLKCYPIPRHDTVYWYQQGPGQDPQFLISFYEKMQSDKGSIPDRFSAQQFSDYHSELNMSSLELGDSALYFCASSSGRWTNEKLFFGSGTQLSVL.

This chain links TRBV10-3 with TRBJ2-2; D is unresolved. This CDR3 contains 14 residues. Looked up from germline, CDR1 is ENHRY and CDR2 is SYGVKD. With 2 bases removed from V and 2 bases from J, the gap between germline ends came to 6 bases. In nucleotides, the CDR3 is TGTGCCATCAGTGAGAGACATAACACCGGGGAGCTGTTTTTT. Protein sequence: CAISERHNTGELFF.

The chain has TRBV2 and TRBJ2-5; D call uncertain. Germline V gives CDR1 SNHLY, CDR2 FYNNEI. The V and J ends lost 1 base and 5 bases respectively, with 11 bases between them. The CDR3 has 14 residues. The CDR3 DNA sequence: TGTGCCAGCAGTGAAGAGATGTCCGCGGAGACCCAGTACTTC. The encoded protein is CASSEEMSAETQYF. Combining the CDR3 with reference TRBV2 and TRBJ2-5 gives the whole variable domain EPEVTQTPSHQVTQMGQEVILRCVPISNHLYFYWYRQILGQKVEFLVSFYNNEISEKSEIFDDQFSVERPDGSNFTLKIRSTKLEDSAMYFCASSEEMSAETQYFGPGTRLLVL.

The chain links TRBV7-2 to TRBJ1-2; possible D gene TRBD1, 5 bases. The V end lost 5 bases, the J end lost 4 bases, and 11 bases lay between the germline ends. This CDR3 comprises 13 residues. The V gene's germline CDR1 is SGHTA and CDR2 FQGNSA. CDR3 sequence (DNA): TGTGCCAGCAGCCCACAGGAGGGCTATGGCTACACCTTC. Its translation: CASSPQEGYGYTF.

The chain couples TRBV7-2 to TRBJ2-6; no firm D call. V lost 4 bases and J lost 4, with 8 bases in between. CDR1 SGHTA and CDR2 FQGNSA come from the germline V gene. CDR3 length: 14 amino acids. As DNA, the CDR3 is TGTGCCAGCAGCTCTCAATCCGGGGCCAACGTCCTGACTTTC. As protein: CASSSQSGANVLTF.

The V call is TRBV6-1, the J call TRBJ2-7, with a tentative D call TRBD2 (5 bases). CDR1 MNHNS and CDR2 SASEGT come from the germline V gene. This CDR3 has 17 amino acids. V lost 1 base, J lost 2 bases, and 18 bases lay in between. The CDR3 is CASSEEDRGFSPYEQYF. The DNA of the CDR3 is TGTGCCAGCAGTGAAGAGGATCGGGGATTTAGCCCCTACGAGCAGTACTTC.

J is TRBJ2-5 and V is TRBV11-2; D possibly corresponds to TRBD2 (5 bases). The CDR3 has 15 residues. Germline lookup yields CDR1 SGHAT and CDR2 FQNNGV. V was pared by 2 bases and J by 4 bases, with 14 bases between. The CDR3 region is CASSLPRGGGETQYF. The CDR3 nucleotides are TGTGCCAGCAGCTTACCTCGGGGTGGAGGAGAGACCCAGTACTTC.

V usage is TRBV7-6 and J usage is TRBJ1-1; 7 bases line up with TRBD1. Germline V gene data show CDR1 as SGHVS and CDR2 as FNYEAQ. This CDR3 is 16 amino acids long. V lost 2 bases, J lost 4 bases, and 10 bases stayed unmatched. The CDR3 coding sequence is TGTGCCAGCAGCTTATACGAAGACAGGGCGGTCACTGAAGCTTTCTTT. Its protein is CASSLYEDRAVTEAFF. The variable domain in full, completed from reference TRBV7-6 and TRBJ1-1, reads GAGVSQSPRYKVTKRGQDVALRCDPISGHVSLYWYRQALGQGPEFLTYFNYEAQQDKSGLPNDRFSAERPEGSISTLTIQRTEQRDSAMYRCASSLYEDRAVTEAFFGQGTRLTVV.

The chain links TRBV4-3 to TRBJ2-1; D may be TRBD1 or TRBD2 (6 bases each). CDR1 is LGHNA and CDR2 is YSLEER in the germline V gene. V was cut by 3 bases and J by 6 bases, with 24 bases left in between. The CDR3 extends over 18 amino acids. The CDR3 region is CASSHGGGQGGAVNEQFF. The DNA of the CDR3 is TGCGCCAGCAGCCACGGGGGCGGGCAGGGCGGGGCGGTCAATGAGCAGTTCTTC.

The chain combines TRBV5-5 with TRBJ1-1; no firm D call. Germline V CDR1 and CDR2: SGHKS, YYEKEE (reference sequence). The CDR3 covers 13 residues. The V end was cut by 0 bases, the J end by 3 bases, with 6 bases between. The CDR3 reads CASSLGPDTEAFF. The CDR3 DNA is TGTGCCAGCAGCTTGGGGCCTGACACTGAAGCTTTCTTT.

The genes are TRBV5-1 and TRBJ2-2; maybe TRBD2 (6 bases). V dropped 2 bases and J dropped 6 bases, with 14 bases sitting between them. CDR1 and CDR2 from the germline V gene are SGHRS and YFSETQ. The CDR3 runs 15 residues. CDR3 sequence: CASSFNPGRSGELFF. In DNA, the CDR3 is TGCGCCAGCAGCTTCAACCCAGGGAGGTCCGGGGAGCTGTTTTTT.

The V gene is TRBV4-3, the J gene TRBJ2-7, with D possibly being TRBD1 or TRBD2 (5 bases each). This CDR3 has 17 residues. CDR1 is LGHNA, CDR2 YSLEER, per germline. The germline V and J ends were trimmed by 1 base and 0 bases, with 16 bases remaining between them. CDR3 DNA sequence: TGCGCCAGCAGCCAAGCTAACGGGGCTAGTGGCTCCTACGAGCAGTACTTC. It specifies CASSQANGASGSYEQYF.